This is a list of T cell receptor beta chains from one sample in a study of CD8+ T cells in alopecia areata. Sequencing was performed with immunoSEQ multiplex PCR; in TCRdb, only in-frame clones are kept and a portion is missing. The table lists about 69,000 clones, approximately 60% of them singletons. The starting material was CD8+ T cells sorted from blood, obtained at week 0. The receptors derive from a human donor with alopecia areata. CDR3s include the opening cysteine and the closing phenylalanine or tryptophan. The D gene is left open where the match is weak. Only some rows state a clone size, as once, few, many or a class for expanded clones.

>-|TRBJ1-2|TRBV4-3|-
TGCGCCAGCAGCCAAGATCGGACAGAATTACCCTATGGCTACACCTTC
CASSQDRTELPYGYTF
>-|TRBJ1-5|TRBV27|-
TGTGCCAGCAGTACTCAGGGATATAGCAATCAGCCCCAGCATTTT
CASSTQGYSNQPQHF
>-|TRBJ1-5|TRBV21-1|-
TGTGCCAGCAACGGGTTCTGTAGCAATCAGCCCCAGCATTTT
CASNGFCSNQPQHF
>-|TRBJ2-7|TRBV9|-
TGTGCCAGCAGCGGAGGTCGGGACCCCTACTACGAGCAGTACTTC
CASSGGRDPYYEQYF
>-|TRBJ2-6|TRBV29-1|once
TGCAGCGTTGAAGGGCAGGGGAACTCTGGGGCCAACGTCCTGACTTTC
CSVEGQGNSGANVLTF
>TRBD2|TRBJ2-7|TRBV7-2|-
TGTGCCAGCAGCTTAGTAGCATTTAAGACTAGCGGGGGGCCCTACGAGCAGTACTTC
CASSLVAFKTSGGPYEQYF
>-|TRBJ1-1|TRBV29-1|-
TGCAGCGTTGAGGGGGGCGGCGCTGAAGCTTTCTTT
CSVEGGGAEAFF
>-|TRBJ2-1|TRBV9|-
TGTGCCAGCAGCGTAGGGTCTGAGAGCTCCTACAATGAGCAGTTCTTC
CASSVGSESSYNEQFF
>TRBD2|TRBJ2-1|TRBV9|-
TGTGCCAGCAGCGTCCGGACTAGCGGATACAATGAGCAGTTCTTC
CASSVRTSGYNEQFF
>-|TRBJ1-1|TRBV30|-
TGTGCCGGTGGCATAAACACTGAAGCTTTCTTT
CAGGINTEAFF
>-|TRBJ2-7|TRBV4-3|-
TGCGCCAGCAGCCAAGATCGGGTAGCGATAAACGAGCAGTACTTC
CASSQDRVAINEQYF
>-|TRBJ1-1|TRBV7-6|-
TGTGCCAGCAGCTTAGCGCGGACAGCGAACACTGAAGCTTTCTTT
CASSLARTANTEAFF
>-|TRBJ2-7|TRBV29-1|-
TGCAGCGTTGTCGGCCTGAGCTCCTACGAGCAGTACTTC
CSVVGLSSYEQYF
>TRBD2|TRBJ2-7|TRBV15|-
TGTGCCACCAGCAGAGATAAGGGTGGCGGGACTAGCGTCTACGAGCAGTACTTC
CATSRDKGGGTSVYEQYF
>-|TRBJ1-6|TRBV23-1|-
TGCGCCAGCAGTCGAGTTAAGGGAGGTAATTCACCCCTCCACTTT
CASSRVKGGNSPLHF
>TRBD1|TRBJ2-7|TRBV9|-
TGTGCCAGCAGCGAGGGGGACAGTTCCTCCTACGAGCAGTACTTC
CASSEGDSSSYEQYF
>TRBD2|TRBJ2-5|TRBV7-9|-
TGTGCCAGCAGATTCGCTAGCGGGAGGGCCCAAGAGACCCAGTACTTC
CASRFASGRAQETQYF
>-|TRBJ2-2|TRBV4-1|-
TGCGCCAGCAGCCAAGCTGCCGGGCTTAACACCGGGGAGCTGTTTTTT
CASSQAAGLNTGELFF
>-|TRBJ2-2|TRBV7-3|-
TGTGCCAGCAGCTTAATAAGGGGCCGGCGGGGCACCGGGGAGCTGTTTTTT
CASSLIRGRRGTGELFF
>TRBD1|TRBJ2-7|TRBV30|-
TGTGCCTGGAGTCCCGGGACAGGGTACGAGCAGTACTTC
CAWSPGTGYEQYF
>TRBD1|TRBJ2-7|TRBV5-6|-
TGTGCCAGCAGCCCCATCGACAGGGGGACTTACGAGCAGTACTTC
CASSPIDRGTYEQYF
>-|TRBJ2-7|TRBV29-1|-
TGCAGCGTGATGGGCTCCTACGAGCAGTACTTC
CSVMGSYEQYF
>-|TRBJ2-7|TRBV5-4|-
TGTGCCAGCAGCGTGGATGAGGCCGAGCAGTACTTC
CASSVDEAEQYF
>TRBD2|TRBJ2-2|TRBV5-6|-
TGTGCCAGCAGCTCTTGGACTAGCGGGAAAGACACCGGGGAGCTGTTTTTT
CASSSWTSGKDTGELFF
>-|TRBJ2-5|TRBV23-1|-
TGCGCCAGCCCCGGTGAGGAGACCCAGTACTTC
CASPGEETQYF
>TRBD1|TRBJ1-1|TRBV4-1|-
TGCGCCAGCAGCCCATACAGGGGGCAGGGCACTGAAGCTTTCTTT
CASSPYRGQGTEAFF
>-|TRBJ1-6|TRBV4-3|-
TGCGCCAGCAGCCAAGATTGGGCCAGCGATAATTCACCCCTCCACTTT
CASSQDWASDNSPLHF
>-|TRBJ1-5|TRBV27|-
TGTGCCAGCAGTTTAGACCTGAGTCAGCCCCAGCATTTT
CASSLDLSQPQHF
>TRBD2|TRBJ2-1|TRBV28|few
TGTGCCAGCAGTTTATCAGGTAGCGGGAGCGATGAGCAGTTCTTC
CASSLSGSGSDEQFF
>-|TRBJ2-5|TRBV4-2|-
TGTGCCAGCAGCCAAGCTTTAACCCAGGGCCGAGAGACCCAGTACTTC
CASSQALTQGRETQYF
>-|TRBJ2-5|TRBV7-9|-
TGTGCCAGCAGCACCCTTAGCTACCAAGAGACCCAGTACTTC
CASSTLSYQETQYF
>TRBD2|TRBJ2-3|TRBV6-4|-
TGTGCCAGCAGTGACGGTGCTAGCGGGTTAGGCACAGATACGCAGTATTTT
CASSDGASGLGTDTQYF
>-|TRBJ2-7|TRBV7-9|few
TGTGCCAGCAGCTTAGGTTTCTACGAGCAGTACTTC
CASSLGFYEQYF
>-|TRBJ1-1|TRBV5-4|-
TGTGCCAGCAGCTTAGTGAACACTGAAGCTTTCTTT
CASSLVNTEAFF
>-|TRBJ2-5|TRBV7-2|-
TGTGCCAGCAGCGACGCCCTTGTGTGGACCCAGTACTTC
CASSDALVWTQYF
>-|TRBJ2-1|TRBV15|-
TGTGCCACCAGCAGCGGACAGTTCTCCTACAATGAGCAGTTCTTC
CATSSGQFSYNEQFF
>-|TRBJ2-1|TRBV19|-
TGTGCCAGTAGCCTTACAGAATCCTACAATGAGCAGTTCTTC
CASSLTESYNEQFF
>-|TRBJ1-5|TRBV4-1|-
TGCGCCAGCAGCCAAGATGGTCCGGATCAGCCCCAGCATTTT
CASSQDGPDQPQHF
>-|TRBJ2-3|TRBV27|-
TGTGCCAGCAGTTTAACAGCCGAACGGGGCCCCCTTAGGGATACGCAGTATTTT
CASSLTAERGPLRDTQYF
>-|TRBJ2-7|TRBV4-1|-
TGCGCCAGCAGCCAGAGGACAGCCAGCTCCTACGAGCAGTACTTC
CASSQRTASSYEQYF
>-|TRBJ2-1|TRBV18|-
TGTGCCAGCTCACTTTTAGCGGAGCTCAATGAGCAGTTCTTC
CASSLLAELNEQFF
>-|TRBJ2-1|TRBV27|few
TGTGCCAGCAGTTTACTCCGGGACCCTGAGCAGTTCTTC
CASSLLRDPEQFF
>-|TRBJ2-5|TRBV28|-
TGTGCCAGCAGCACCCGGGAGAGGCAGTACTTC
CASSTRERQYF
>-|TRBJ1-1|TRBV7-9|few
TGTGCCAGCAGCTTAGGTTCGCGTGCTGAAGCTTTCTTT
CASSLGSRAEAFF
>-|TRBJ2-3|TRBV13|few
TGTGCCAGCAGCCAAATCCCCCTTCGAGCCGATACGCAGTATTTT
CASSQIPLRADTQYF
>TRBD1|TRBJ1-2|TRBV5-1|-
TGCGCCAGCAGCCTTCTCGGGACAGGGGGCTATGGCTACACCTTC
CASSLLGTGGYGYTF
>-|TRBJ2-5|TRBV2|-
TGTGCCAGCAGTATGGACTCCAGCGGAGAGACCCAGTACTTC
CASSMDSSGETQYF
>-|TRBJ2-7|TRBV11-2|-
TGTGCCAGCCTCGGGATAAGCTCCTACGAGCAGTACTTC
CASLGISSYEQYF
>-|TRBJ2-2|TRBV30|-
TGTGCCTGGAGTGGGGCCGGGGAGCTGTTTTTT
CAWSGAGELFF
>TRBD1|TRBJ1-1|TRBV7-6|-
TGTGCCAGCAGCGCAAGACAGGGCTTGAACACTGAAGCTTTCTTT
CASSARQGLNTEAFF
>TRBD1|TRBJ2-7|TRBV2|-
TGTGCCAGCAGTGAAGCGCACCGAGGGGGCCTATACGAGCAGTACTTC
CASSEAHRGGLYEQYF
>-|TRBJ1-1|TRBV7-9|few
TGTGCCAGCAGCAATTCAGGAGGAAGAGGGACTGAAGCTTTCTTT
CASSNSGGRGTEAFF
>TRBD2|TRBJ2-3|TRBV7-2|few
TGTGCCAGCAGCCCAGCCGGGGGGATGAGAGATACGCAGTATTTT
CASSPAGGMRDTQYF
>TRBD2|TRBJ2-3|TRBV11-3|-
TGTGCCAGCAGCTTAGCGGCTAGCGGGAGTCCTCTGTATTTT
CASSLAASGSPLYF
>-|TRBJ2-7|TRBV7-9|large
TGTGCCAGCAGCTTAGATGGCGGATTTAGAACCTACGAGCAGTACTTC
CASSLDGGFRTYEQYF
>-|TRBJ2-3|TRBV4-1|-
TGCGCCAGCAGCCAAGGGTGGGGGTTGGCAGATACGCAGTATTTT
CASSQGWGLADTQYF
>TRBD1|TRBJ2-3|TRBV5-4|-
TGTGCCAGCAGCCGGTCGACCGGGACAGGGGCCACAGATACGCAGTATTTT
CASSRSTGTGATDTQYF
>-|TRBJ2-7|TRBV29-1|once
TGCAGCGTTGAAAACAGCGGGTATCCCTACGAGCAGTACTTC
CSVENSGYPYEQYF
>-|TRBJ2-1|TRBV27|-
TGTGCCAGCTGGGGGGGCCATGAGCAGTTCTTC
CASWGGHEQFF
>-|TRBJ2-1|TRBV18|once
TGTGCCAGCTCACCGGACAGCCCCCTTTTGCAGTTCTTC
CASSPDSPLLQFF